The entry below gives a single T cell receptor (beta chain) sequence along with its context. TCRdb keeps only in-frame clones here, not all; method: immunoSEQ multiplex PCR. The sample yields around 240,000 clones, approximately 90% seen once. The data derive from a study of Ad26.COV2.S vaccination and SARS-CoV-2 variants. As for the study in general: Vaccine-arm donor from the placebo-controlled COV1001 Ad26.COV2.S trial.

Per germline, CDR1 SNHLY and CDR2 FYNNEI. V shed 2 bases and J 2 bases; nucleotides not matched to a gene: 8. The CDR3 totals 16 residues. The treatment: roughly 20 received Ad26.COV2.S at low or high dose, single or two shots; roughly five received placebo; per-sample allocation not given. Sampling was done on day 63 after the first vaccine or placebo injection. This sequence joins TRBV2 and TRBJ1-2; 7 bases are shared with TRBD1. The receptor was isolated from a person between 18 and 59 years old who received the Ad26.COV2.S COVID-19 vaccine or a placebo. Sequences were derived from peripheral blood, sampled in a trial of Ad26.COV2.S vaccine versus placebo. CDR3 sequence: CASSELPGRGNYGYTF. The DNA of the CDR3 is TGTGCCAGCAGTGAACTCCCTGGCAGGGGGAACTATGGCTACACCTTC. The entire variable domain, with the rest obtained from reference TRBV2 and TRBJ1-2, is as follows: EPEVTQTPSHQVTQMGQEVILRCVPISNHLYFYWYRQILGQKVEFLVSFYNNEISEKSEIFDDQFSVERPDGSNFTLKIRSTKLEDSAMYFCASSELPGRGNYGYTFGSGTRLTVV.